This T cell receptor (beta chain) was observed in a study of cytomegalovirus exposure and HLA in healthy donors (dated by TCRdb to the late 2010s). With respect to the entire study: The 500 to 700 repertoires of the first cohort and the roughly 110 validation repertoires were produced on the same platform, according to a later analysis. A separate validation cohort of 100 to 150 different subjects was used in addition to the approximately 700-subject first cohort. The study aimed to test whether cataloging public T cell receptors could reveal signatures of past pathogen exposure. The study combined high-throughput TCR immunosequencing, statistical association of individual TCRs with disease status, and machine learning to predict cytomegalovirus infection status. Overall results and qualifications from the work: A few of the identified cytomegalovirus-associated TCR beta chains were confirmed in vitro to be specific for cytomegalovirus antigens. A total of fewer than 200 TCR beta chains were listed by the study as associated with cytomegalovirus. It was suggested by the authors that the approach could potentially be generalized to other disease states and immunological phenotypes. The validation cohort had no HLA typing available for a later analysis, so co-occurrence within that cohort was assessed over all 130 or so repertoires. Subsequent analysis determined that TCRs grouped into clusters in the first cohort also showed a tendency toward co-occurrence across the 120 or so validation repertoires, and 85% to 95% of cluster scores exceeded 0. Cytomegalovirus status was reported to be diagnosed by the classifier with high specificity and sensitivity in both the original and validation cohorts. Most TCR sequences were seen in very few donors, while some public TCRs were found in many individuals.

Its CDR3 holds 15 amino acids, cysteine through phenylalanine. Left in the record is the CDR3 DNA by itself, 45 bases read in frame from the first base. CDR1 MNHNY and CDR2 SVGAGI were looked up in the germline V gene (reference sequence). Trimming takes 5 bases off V and 7 bases off J; junction bases not matched to a gene: 12. Library construction relied on the immunoSEQ multiplex PCR assay. The original methods were these. To diagnose cytomegalovirus status from the catalog of TCR beta chain sequences, a statistical classification framework was built. TCRdb took over this immuneACCESS table, retaining in-frame rearrangements with V and J assigned. Such tables are incomplete; in checked studies, under half of the missing clones stem from an unresolved V gene, and the remainder is unexplained. For V, J and clone size, that table is used; D and trimming come from the DNA. The sample table contains some 170,000 clones; only one count was recorded for roughly nine tenths of them. The ten biggest clones cover 5% to 7% of the sample.

Donors formed part of the validation cohort, which comprised 120 subjects and was distinct from the first cohort of under 850 subjects. This clone has only a few counts. Its antigen remains unidentified. Qualities for individual bases were not recorded, and no much larger clone is one base off. This clonotype originated in a woman younger than 45 in good health and CMV-seronegative. The sample taken for sequencing was PBMCs. The chain uses TRBV6-6 and TRBJ2-7, and TRBD1 aligns with 9 junction nucleotides. The DNA sequence is TGTGCCAGCAGTACTAGGACAGGGGCCGTACAAGAGCAGTACTTC. It is translated as CASSTRTGAVQEQYF.